This note documents a single TCR beta chain sequence. The antigen is unknown. The entry originates in a study of shared clonotypes between healthy human individuals. General study points: Richness estimates generally favored naive over memory subsets.

Original processing methods: ImmunoSEQ output lacked quality scores and full-length reads, limiting matched filtering. Method: immunoSEQ multiplex PCR; TCRdb's copy keeps in-frame clones and lacks some. V, J and clone size derive from that table, while D and trimming were established from the DNA sequence. Seen here are some 1.5 million clones, around 95% observed once, and the top ten hold 1% to 1.5%. CDR1 is MNHEY and CDR2 is SMNVEV in the germline V gene (reference sequence). J was trimmed by 3 bases and V by 5 bases; bases with no gene match: 20. This CDR3 has 20 residues. This receptor was obtained from a man aged 25-45 years in good health. The source material was naive CD4+ T cells sorted from blood. Subset specified: CD45RA+ positively selected. The rearrangement uses TRBV27 and TRBJ2-7; 12 bases are shared with TRBD2. DNA for the CDR3: TGTGCCAGCAGTCAATTAGGGCTAGCGGGAGGGACGCAGGCTAGCTACGAGCAGTACTTC. It translates to CASSQLGLAGGTQASYEQYF.